The clone carrying this T cell receptor beta chain was recorded a few times. Its specificity is not known. The data are from a study of T cell responses to AZD1222 COVID-19 vaccine. General observations from the study: Along spike, vaccine-associated CD4 TCRs were found throughout, with dominance at 160-218 and 743-854. AZD1222 recipients seropositive at baseline numbered only five to seven. Unmutated variant regions reportedly attract nearly half of all spike-specific TCRs.

V lost 1 base and J 0 bases, leaving 10 bases between the germline ends. The V gene's germline CDR1 is SGHRS and CDR2 YFSETQ. This CDR3 is built from 16 residues. Measured with immunoSEQ multiplex PCR; TCRdb has only the in-frame clones, and not every one. This table has fewer than 120,000 clones, around 90% appearing once. The receptor was isolated from an adult in good health. The sample was peripheral blood, taken on day 0 of AZD1222 vaccination. The gene calls are TRBV5-1 and TRBJ1-4; D is perhaps TRBD1 (5 bases). This CDR3 reads CASSLTGRTTNEKLFF. The CDR3 region has the DNA TGCGCCAGCAGCTTGACAGGTCGGACAACTAATGAAAAACTGTTTTTT.